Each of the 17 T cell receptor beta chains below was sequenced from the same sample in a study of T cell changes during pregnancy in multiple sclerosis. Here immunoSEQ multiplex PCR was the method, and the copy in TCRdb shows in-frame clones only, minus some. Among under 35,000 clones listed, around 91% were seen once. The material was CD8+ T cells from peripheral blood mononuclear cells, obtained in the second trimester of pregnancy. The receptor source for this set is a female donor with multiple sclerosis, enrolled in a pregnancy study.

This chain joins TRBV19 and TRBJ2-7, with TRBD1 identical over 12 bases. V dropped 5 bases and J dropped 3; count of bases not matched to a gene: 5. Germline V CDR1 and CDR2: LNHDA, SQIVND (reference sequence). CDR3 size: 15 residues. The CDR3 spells CASSAGTGGSYEQYF. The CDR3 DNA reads TGTGCCAGTAGTGCAGGGACAGGGGGCAGCTACGAGCAGTACTTC. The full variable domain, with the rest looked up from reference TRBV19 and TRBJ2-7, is DGGITQSPKYLFRKEGQNVTLSCEQNLNHDAMYWYRQDPGQGLRLIYYSQIVNDFQKGDIAEGYSVSREKKESFPLTVTSAQKNPTAFYLCASSAGTGGSYEQYFGPGTRLTVT.

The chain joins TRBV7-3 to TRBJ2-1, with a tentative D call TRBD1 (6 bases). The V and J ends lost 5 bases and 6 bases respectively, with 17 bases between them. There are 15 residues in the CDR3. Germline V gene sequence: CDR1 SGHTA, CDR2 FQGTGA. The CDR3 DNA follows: TGTGCCAGCAGCGCACAGGGCTCAGTCGGCAATGAGCAGTTCTTC. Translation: CASSAQGSVGNEQFF.

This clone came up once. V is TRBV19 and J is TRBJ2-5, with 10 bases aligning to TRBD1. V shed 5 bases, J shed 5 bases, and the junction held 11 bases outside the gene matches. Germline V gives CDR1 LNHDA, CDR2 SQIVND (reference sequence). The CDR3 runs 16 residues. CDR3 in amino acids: CASSPTWGQGWETQYF. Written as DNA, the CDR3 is TGTGCCAGTAGTCCAACTTGGGGACAGGGGTGGGAGACCCAGTACTTC.

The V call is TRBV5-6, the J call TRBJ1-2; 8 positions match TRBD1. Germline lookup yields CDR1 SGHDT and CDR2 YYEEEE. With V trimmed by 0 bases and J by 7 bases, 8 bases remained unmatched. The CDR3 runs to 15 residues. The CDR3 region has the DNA TGTGCCAGCAGCTTGGACGACAGGGGACGATCTGGCTACACCTTC. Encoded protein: CASSLDDRGRSGYTF.

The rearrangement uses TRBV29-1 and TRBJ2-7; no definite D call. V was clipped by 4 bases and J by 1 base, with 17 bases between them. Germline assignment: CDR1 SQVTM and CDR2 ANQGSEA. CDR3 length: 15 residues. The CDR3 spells CSVVVPSSASYEQYF. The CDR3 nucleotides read TGCAGCGTTGTTGTTCCTAGTTCGGCATCCTACGAGCAGTACTTC.

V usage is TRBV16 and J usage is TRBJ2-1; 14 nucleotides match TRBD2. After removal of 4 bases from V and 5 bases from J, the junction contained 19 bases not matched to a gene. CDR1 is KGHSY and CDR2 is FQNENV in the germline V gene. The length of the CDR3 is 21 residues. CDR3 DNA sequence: TGTGCCAGCAGCCGTATGGTGGGACTAGCGGGAGACTATACCATAAACAATGAGCAGTTCTTC. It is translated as CASSRMVGLAGDYTINNEQFF.

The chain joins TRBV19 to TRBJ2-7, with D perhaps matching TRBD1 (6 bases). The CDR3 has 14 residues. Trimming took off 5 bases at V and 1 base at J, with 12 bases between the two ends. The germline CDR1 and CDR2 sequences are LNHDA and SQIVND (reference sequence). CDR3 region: CASSQTGESYEQYF. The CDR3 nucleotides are TGTGCCAGTAGTCAGACAGGAGAGTCCTACGAGCAGTACTTC.

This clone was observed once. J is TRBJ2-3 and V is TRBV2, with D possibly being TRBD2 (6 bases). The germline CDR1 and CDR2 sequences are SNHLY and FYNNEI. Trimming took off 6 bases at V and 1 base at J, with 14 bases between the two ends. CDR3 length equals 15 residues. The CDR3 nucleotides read TGTGCCAGCAGCGATCCCCTAGCGCGCACAGATACGCAGTATTTT. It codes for CASSDPLARTDTQYF. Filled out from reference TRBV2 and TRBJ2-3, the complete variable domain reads EPEVTQTPSHQVTQMGQEVILRCVPISNHLYFYWYRQILGQKVEFLVSFYNNEISEKSEIFDDQFSVERPDGSNFTLKIRSTKLEDSAMYFCASSDPLARTDTQYFGPGTRLTVL.

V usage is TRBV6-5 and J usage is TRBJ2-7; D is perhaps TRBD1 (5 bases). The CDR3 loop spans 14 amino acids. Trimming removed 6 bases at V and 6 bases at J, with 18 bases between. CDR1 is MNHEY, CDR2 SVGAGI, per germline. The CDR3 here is CASSTRVRDREQYF. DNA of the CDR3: TGTGCCAGCAGCACCAGGGTGCGTGATCGCGAGCAGTACTTC.

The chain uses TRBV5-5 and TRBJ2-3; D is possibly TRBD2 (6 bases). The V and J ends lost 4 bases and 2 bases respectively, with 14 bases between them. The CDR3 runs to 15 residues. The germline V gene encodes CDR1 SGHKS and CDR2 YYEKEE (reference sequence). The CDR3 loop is CASSLGLMITDTQYF. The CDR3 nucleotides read TGTGCCAGCAGCCTGGGACTGATGATCACAGATACGCAGTATTTT.

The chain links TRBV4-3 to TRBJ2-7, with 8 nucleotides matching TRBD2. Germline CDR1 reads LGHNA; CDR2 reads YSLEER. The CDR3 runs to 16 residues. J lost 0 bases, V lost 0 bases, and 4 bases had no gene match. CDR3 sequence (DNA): TGCGCCAGCAGCCAAGATCGGGGACTAGGCTCCTACGAGCAGTACTTC. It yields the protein CASSQDRGLGSYEQYF.

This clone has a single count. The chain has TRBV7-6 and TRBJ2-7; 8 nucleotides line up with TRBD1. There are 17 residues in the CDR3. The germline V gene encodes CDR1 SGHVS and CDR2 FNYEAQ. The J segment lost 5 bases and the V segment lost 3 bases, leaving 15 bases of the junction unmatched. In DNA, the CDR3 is TGTGCCAGCAGCTTTCGCGCGTCAGGGGGCGACTTGGACGAGCAGTACTTC. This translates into CASSFRASGGDLDEQYF.

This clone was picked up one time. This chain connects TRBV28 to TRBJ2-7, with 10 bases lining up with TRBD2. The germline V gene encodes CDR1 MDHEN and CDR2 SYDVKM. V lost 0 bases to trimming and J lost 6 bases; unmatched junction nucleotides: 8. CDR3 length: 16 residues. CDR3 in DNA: TGTGCCAGCAGTTTATGGCTAGCGGGAGATTCCGGCGAGCAGTACTTC. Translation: CASSLWLAGDSGEQYF. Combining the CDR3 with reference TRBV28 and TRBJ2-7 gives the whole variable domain DVKVTQSSRYLVKRTGEKVFLECVQDMDHENMFWYRQDPGLGLRLIYFSYDVKMKEKGDIPEGYSVSREKKERFSLILESASTNQTSMYLCASSLWLAGDSGEQYFGPGTRLTVT.

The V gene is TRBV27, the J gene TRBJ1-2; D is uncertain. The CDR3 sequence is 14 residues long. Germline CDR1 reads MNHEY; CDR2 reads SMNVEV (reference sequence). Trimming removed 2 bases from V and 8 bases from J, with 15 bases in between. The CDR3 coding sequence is TGTGCCAGCAGTTTAGGGCCCCTCTTATGGGGCTACACCTTC. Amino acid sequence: CASSLGPLLWGYTF.

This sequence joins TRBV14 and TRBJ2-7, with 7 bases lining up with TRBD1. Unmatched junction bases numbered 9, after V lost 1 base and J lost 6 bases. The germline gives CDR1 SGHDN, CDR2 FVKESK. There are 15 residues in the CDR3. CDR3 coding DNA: TGTGCCAGCAGCCAAGCCTCACAGGGGTCGGCCGAGCAGTACTTC. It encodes CASSQASQGSAEQYF.

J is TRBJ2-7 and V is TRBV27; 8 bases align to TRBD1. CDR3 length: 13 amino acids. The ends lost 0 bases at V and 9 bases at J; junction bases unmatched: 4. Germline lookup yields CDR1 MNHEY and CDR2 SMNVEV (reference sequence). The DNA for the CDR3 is TGTGCCAGCAGTTTATCCCAGGGGGCCGGGCAGTACTTC. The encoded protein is CASSLSQGAGQYF.

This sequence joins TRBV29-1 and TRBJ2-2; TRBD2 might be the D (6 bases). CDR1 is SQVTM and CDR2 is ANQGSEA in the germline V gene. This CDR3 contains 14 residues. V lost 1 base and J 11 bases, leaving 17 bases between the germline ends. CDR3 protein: CSVEGDFENHELFF. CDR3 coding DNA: TGCAGCGTTGAAGGGGACTTCGAGAATCACGAGCTGTTTTTT.